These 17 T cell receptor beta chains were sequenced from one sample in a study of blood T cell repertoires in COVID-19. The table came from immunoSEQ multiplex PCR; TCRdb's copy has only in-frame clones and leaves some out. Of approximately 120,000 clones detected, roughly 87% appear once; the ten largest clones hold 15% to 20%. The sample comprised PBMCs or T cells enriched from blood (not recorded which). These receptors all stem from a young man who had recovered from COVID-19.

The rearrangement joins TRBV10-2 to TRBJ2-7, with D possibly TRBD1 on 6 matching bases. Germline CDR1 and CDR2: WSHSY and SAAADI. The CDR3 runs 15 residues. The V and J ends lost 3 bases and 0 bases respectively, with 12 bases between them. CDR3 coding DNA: TGCGCCAGCAGTGAATTGGACAGTAGCTCCTACGAGCAGTACTTC. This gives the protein CASSELDSSSYEQYF.

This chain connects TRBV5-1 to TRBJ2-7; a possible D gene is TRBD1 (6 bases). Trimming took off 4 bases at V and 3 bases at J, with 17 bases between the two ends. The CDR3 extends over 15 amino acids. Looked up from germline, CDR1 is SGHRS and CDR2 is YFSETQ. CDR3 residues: CASSLQGTSYYEQYF. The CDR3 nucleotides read TGCGCCAGCAGCCTTCAGGGGACATCATACTACGAGCAGTACTTC.

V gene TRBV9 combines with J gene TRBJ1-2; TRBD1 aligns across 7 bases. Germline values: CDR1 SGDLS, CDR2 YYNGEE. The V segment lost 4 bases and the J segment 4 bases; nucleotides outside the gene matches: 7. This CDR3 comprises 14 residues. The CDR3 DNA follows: TGTGCCAGCAGCATGACAGGGTTGGCCTATGGCTACACCTTC. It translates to CASSMTGLAYGYTF.

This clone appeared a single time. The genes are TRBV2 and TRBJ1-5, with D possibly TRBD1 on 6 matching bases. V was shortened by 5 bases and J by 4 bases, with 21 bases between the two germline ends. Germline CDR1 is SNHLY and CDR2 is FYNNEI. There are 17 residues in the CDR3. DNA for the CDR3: TGTGCCAGCAGTTTTCGCCTAACAGGGACCGTAAATCAGCCCCAGCATTTT. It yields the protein CASSFRLTGTVNQPQHF. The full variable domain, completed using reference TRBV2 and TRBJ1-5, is EPEVTQTPSHQVTQMGQEVILRCVPISNHLYFYWYRQILGQKVEFLVSFYNNEISEKSEIFDDQFSVERPDGSNFTLKIRSTKLEDSAMYFCASSFRLTGTVNQPQHFGDGTRLSIL.

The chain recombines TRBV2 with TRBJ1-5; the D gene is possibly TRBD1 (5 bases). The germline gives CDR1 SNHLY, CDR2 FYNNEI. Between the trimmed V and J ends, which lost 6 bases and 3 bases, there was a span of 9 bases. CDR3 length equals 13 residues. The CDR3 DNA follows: TGTGCCAGCAGGGACATTTTCAATCAGCCCCAGCATTTT. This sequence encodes CASRDIFNQPQHF.

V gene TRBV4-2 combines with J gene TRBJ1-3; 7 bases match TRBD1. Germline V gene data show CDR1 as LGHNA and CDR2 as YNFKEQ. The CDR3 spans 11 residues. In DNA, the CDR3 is TGTGCTACAGGGGTTGGAAACACCATATATTTT. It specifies CATGVGNTIYF.

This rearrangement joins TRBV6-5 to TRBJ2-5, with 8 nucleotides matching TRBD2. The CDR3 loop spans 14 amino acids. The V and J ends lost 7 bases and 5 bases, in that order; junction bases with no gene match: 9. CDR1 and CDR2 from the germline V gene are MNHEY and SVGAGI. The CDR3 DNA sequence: TGTGCCAGCAACCCGGGAGGGATACGGGAGACCCAGTACTTC. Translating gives CASNPGGIRETQYF.

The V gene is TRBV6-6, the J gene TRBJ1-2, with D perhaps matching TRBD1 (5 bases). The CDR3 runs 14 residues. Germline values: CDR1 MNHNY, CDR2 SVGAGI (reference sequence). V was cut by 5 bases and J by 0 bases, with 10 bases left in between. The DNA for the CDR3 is TGTGCCAGCAGTCATGGGGGGGCTAACTATGGCTACACCTTC. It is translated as CASSHGGANYGYTF.

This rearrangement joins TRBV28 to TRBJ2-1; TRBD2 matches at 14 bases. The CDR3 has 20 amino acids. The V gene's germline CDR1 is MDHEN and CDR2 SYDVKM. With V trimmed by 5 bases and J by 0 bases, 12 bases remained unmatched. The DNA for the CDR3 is TGTGCCAGCAGTCGACCACCGGGACTAGCGGGGGTTAGCTCCTACAATGAGCAGTTCTTC. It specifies CASSRPPGLAGVSSYNEQFF. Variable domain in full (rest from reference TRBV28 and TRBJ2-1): DVKVTQSSRYLVKRTGEKVFLECVQDMDHENMFWYRQDPGLGLRLIYFSYDVKMKEKGDIPEGYSVSREKKERFSLILESASTNQTSMYLCASSRPPGLAGVSSYNEQFFGPGTRLTVL.

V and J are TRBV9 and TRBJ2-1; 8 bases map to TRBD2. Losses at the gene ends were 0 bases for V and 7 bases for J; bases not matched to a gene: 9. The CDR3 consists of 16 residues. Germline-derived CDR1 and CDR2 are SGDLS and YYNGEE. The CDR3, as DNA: TGTGCCAGCAGCGTAGCTTCGGGACTAGGTGGAAATGAGCAGTTCTTC. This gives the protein CASSVASGLGGNEQFF.

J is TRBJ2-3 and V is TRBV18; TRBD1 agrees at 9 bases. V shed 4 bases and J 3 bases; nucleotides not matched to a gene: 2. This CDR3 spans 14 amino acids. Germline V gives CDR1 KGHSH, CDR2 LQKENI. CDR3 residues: CASSLDRGTDTQYF. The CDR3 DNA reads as TGTGCCAGCTCACTGGACAGGGGAACAGATACGCAGTATTTT.

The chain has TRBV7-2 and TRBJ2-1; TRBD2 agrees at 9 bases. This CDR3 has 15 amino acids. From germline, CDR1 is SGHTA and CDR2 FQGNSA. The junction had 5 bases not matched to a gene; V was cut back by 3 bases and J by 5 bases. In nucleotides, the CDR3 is TGTGCCAGCAGCTTTGACCTAGCGGGACACAATGAGCAGTTCTTC. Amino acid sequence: CASSFDLAGHNEQFF.

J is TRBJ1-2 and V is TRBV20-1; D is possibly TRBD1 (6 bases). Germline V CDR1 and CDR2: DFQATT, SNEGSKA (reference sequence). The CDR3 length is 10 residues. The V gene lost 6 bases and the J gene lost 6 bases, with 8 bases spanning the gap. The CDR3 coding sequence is TGCAGTGCCAGGGGTGATGGCTACACCTTC. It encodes CSARGDGYTF.

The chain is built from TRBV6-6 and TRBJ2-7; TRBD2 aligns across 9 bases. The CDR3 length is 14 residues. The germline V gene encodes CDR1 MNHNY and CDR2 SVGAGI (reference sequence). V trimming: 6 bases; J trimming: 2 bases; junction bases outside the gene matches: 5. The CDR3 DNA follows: TGTGCCAGCAGCCTTAGCGGGGGCCCCTACGAGCAGTACTTC. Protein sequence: CASSLSGGPYEQYF.

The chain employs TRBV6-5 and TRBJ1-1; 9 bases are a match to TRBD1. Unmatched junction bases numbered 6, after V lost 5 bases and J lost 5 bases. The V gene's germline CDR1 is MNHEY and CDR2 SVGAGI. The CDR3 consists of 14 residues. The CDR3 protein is CASSQSGTGTEAFF. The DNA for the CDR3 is TGTGCCAGCAGTCAATCCGGGACAGGGACTGAAGCTTTCTTT.

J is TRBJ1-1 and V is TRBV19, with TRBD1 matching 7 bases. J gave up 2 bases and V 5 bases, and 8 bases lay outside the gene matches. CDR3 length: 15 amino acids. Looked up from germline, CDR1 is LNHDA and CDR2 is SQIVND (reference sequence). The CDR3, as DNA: TGTGCCAGTAGTGCAGGACAGGTGGTAAACACTGAAGCTTTCTTT. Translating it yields CASSAGQVVNTEAFF.

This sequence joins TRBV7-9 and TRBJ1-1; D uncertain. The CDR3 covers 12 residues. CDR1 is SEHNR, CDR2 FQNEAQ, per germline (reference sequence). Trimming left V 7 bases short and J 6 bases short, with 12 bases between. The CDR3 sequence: CASTPGTAEAFF. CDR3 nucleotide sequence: TGTGCCAGCACCCCTGGTACGGCTGAAGCTTTCTTT.